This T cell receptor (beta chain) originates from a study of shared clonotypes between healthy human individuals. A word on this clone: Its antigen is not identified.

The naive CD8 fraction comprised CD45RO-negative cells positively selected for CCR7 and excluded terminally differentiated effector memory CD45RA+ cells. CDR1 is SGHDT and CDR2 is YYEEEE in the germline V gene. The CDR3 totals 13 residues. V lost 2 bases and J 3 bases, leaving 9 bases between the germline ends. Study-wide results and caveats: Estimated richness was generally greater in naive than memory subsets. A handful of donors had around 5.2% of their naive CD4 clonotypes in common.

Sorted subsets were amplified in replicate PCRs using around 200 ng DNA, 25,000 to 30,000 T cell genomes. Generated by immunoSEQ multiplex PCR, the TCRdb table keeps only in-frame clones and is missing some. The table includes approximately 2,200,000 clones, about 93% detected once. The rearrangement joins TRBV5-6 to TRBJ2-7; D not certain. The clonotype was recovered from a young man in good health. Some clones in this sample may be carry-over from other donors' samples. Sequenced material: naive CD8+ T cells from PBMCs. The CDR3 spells CASSLLGNYEQYF. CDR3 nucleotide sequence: TGTGCCAGCAGCTTATTAGGGAACTACGAGCAGTACTTC. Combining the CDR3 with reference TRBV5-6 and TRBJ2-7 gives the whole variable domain DAGVTQSPTHLIKTRGQQVTLRCSPKSGHDTVSWYQQALGQGPQFIFQYYEEEERQRGNFPDRFSGHQFPNYSSELNVNALLLGDSALYLCASSLLGNYEQYFGPGTRLTVT.